This T cell receptor beta chain was identified in a study of blood T cell repertoires in COVID-19. Study summary: Whether acute or convalescent, the COVID-19 samples came from the United States, Italy and Spain. T cells, B-cell-depleted T cells, or PBMCs supplied cDNA or gDNA.

V lost 6 bases to trimming and J lost 5 bases; unmatched junction nucleotides: 11. The CDR3 extends over 16 amino acids. The germline CDR1 and CDR2 sequences are SGHRS and YFSETQ. In this sample, this clone turned up once. Authors' data handling: Reference gene primer amplification yielded estimated nucleated cell counts. Method: immunoSEQ multiplex PCR; TCRdb's copy keeps in-frame clones and lacks some. V and J calls and clone size are those listed in that table; D and trimming were worked out from the DNA. The data show 180,000 or so clones, about 88% seen once. This sequence was found in a man aged 18 to 30 with acute or convalescent COVID-19. This chain uses TRBV5-1 with TRBJ2-3, with 11 bases identical to TRBD1. Material for sequencing was peripheral blood. The CDR3 is CASTPPGTGGRDTQYF. CDR3 in DNA: TGCGCCAGCACCCCCCCGGGGACAGGGGGGAGAGATACGCAGTATTTT.